The source of this T cell receptor (beta chain) is a study of identical twins. General observations from the study: Fewer insertions characterized abundant cord blood beta clonotypes, whereas memory repertoires showed none. For zero-insertion analyses, partial confounding could come from invariant MAIT and iNKT cells.

A single record per CDR3 protein comes from TCRdb applying MiXCR to the 5' RACE reads. Among 1.5 million to 2 million distinct CDR3 sequences listed, about 30% were seen once. For this clonotype: Antigen specificity is unknown.

V was pared by 6 bases and J by 7 bases, with 13 bases of the junction left unmatched. CDR3 length equals 16 residues. The germline V gene has CDR1 MNHNS and CDR2 SASEGT. Material for sequencing was cord blood. This chain joins TRBV6-1 and TRBJ2-1; 9 nucleotides line up with TRBD2. The clonotype comes from a newborn girl in good health. CDR3 residues: CASRGLASIRGNEQFF. The CDR3 DNA reads TGTGCCAGCAGGGGACTAGCCTCCATCCGGGGGAATGAGCAGTTCTTC.